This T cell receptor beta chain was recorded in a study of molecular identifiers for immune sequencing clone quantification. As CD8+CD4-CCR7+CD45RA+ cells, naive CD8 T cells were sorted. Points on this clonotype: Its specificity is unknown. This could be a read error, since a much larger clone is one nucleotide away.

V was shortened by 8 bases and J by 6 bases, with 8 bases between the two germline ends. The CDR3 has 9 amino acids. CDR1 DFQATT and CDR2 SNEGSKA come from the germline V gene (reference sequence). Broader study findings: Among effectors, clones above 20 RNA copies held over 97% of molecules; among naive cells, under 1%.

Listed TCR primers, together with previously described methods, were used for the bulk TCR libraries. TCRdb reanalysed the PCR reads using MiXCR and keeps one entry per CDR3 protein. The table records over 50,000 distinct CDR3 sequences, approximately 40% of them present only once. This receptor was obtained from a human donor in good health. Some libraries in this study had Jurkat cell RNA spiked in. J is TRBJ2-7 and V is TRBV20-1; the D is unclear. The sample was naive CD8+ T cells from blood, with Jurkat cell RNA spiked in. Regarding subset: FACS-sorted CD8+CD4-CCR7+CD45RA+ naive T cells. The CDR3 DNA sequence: TGCAGTCCCATGGGCGAGCAGTACTTC. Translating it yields CSPMGEQYF.